This T cell receptor beta chain was captured in a study of T cells in women clearing cervical HPV infection. Study overall: Case blood was drawn a median about 150 days after lesion detection.

Assay used: immunoSEQ multiplex PCR; TCRdb lists only in-frame clones, some missing. The sample's table shows 23,000 or so clones. Sequences were obtained from blood buffy coat. The source of this sequence is a woman between 18 and 70 years old with a cervical HPV16 infection that either progressed to CIN3+ or cleared (not recorded which).

The CDR3 bases that were read are TGTGCCAGCAGTTACGGAAGGACAGGGGTGAATGAG. Its translation: CASSYGRTGVNE. The complete CDR3 reads CASSYGRTGVNEQFF. V usage is TRBV6-2 or TRBV6-3 and J usage is TRBJ2-1; 9 bases match TRBD1. With the read ending 3 residues before the CDR3 end, the germline J gene is used to fill in that end. This CDR3 spans 15 amino acids. Trimming at V came to 2 bases and at J to 7 bases, leaving 6 bases not matched to a gene. The germline gives CDR1 MNHEY, CDR2 SVGEGT.